The sample holds one count of the clone carrying this T cell receptor (beta chain). This CDR3 contains 14 residues. Germline V gives CDR1 LNHDA, CDR2 SQIVND (reference sequence). Trimming cost V 4 bases and J 7 bases, with 13 bases left between them. Assay used: immunoSEQ multiplex PCR; TCRdb lists only in-frame clones, some missing. The data hold approximately 250,000 clones, with approximately 88% observed a single time. The study drew participants aged about 18 to 95 years from some 25 US areas. Allocation to cohorts depended on clinical history reported by the participants. This entry comes from a study of blood T cell repertoires in COVID-19. Across the whole study: Acute and convalescent COVID-19 specimens originated in the United States, Italy and Spain. The analysed material was cDNA or gDNA that came from T cells, B-cell-depleted T cells, or PBMCs.

Sequencing input: PBMCs or T cells enriched from blood (not recorded which). The source is a woman aged 40 to 50 with acute COVID-19. The rearrangement joins TRBV19 to TRBJ2-2; D perhaps matches TRBD1 (6 bases). The CDR3 sequence is CASSSNRAVGELFF. CDR3 coding DNA: TGTGCCAGTAGTAGCAACAGGGCAGTCGGGGAGCTGTTTTTT.